The T cell receptor (beta chain) described here comes from a study of T cell changes during pregnancy in multiple sclerosis. The germline V gene has CDR1 SGHAT and CDR2 FQNNGV. There are 17 residues in the CDR3. The V gene end was trimmed by 2 bases and the J gene end by 5 bases; junction bases not matched to a gene: 14. The assay was immunoSEQ multiplex PCR, and TCRdb's table has in-frame clones only and misses some. The data hold tens of thousands of clones, with 92% observed a single time. Here the sequenced sample was peripheral blood, taken before pregnancy. This receptor was identified in a female donor with multiple sclerosis, enrolled in a pregnancy study. The chain employs TRBV11-2 and TRBJ2-5; 7 bases line up with TRBD1. CDR3 residues: CASSLFSATGLLETQYF. The CDR3 DNA sequence: TGTGCCAGCAGCTTATTTAGCGCGACAGGGCTTTTGGAGACCCAGTACTTC.